The following is a T cell receptor (beta chain) sequence with its context. The sample belongs to a study of blood T cell repertoires in COVID-19. Study context: Samples taken during acute and convalescent COVID-19 were collected in the United States, Italy and Spain. The analysed material was cDNA or gDNA that came from T cells, B-cell-depleted T cells, or PBMCs.

The germline V gene encodes CDR1 MDHEN and CDR2 SYDVKM. This CDR3 contains 16 residues. With 4 bases removed from V and 3 bases from J, the gap between germline ends came to 18 bases. Some clones are missing from TCRdb's copy, which holds only in-frame ones; the method was immunoSEQ multiplex PCR. The sample yields about 120,000 clones, approximately 80% seen once. Material for sequencing was peripheral blood. The sequence was collected from a man aged 70-80 years with acute or convalescent COVID-19. The genes are TRBV28 and TRBJ1-1, with D possibly being TRBD1 (5 bases). CDR3 sequence: CASSSWGGTMDTEAFF. In DNA form, the CDR3 reads TGTGCCAGCAGTTCCTGGGGCGGGACTATGGACACTGAAGCTTTCTTT.